The clone carrying this TCR beta chain was counted between two and nine times. Produced via immunoSEQ multiplex PCR; TCRdb's table is partial and in-frame only. Among approximately 98,000 clones listed, roughly 70% were seen once. The data stem from a study of blood T cell repertoires in COVID-19. As for the study in general: Whether acute or convalescent, the COVID-19 samples came from the United States, Italy and Spain.

Trimming took off 5 bases at V and 3 bases at J, with 8 bases between the two ends. The CDR3 runs to 11 residues. The V gene's germline CDR1 is DFQATT and CDR2 SNEGSKA (reference sequence). The sequencing input was peripheral blood. The TCR was taken from a woman in her thirties or forties with acute or convalescent COVID-19. V usage is TRBV20-1 and J usage is TRBJ2-7; maybe TRBD2 (5 bases). CDR3 DNA sequence: TGCAGTGCTGACGGGGACTACGAGCAGTACTTC. Amino acids: CSADGDYEQYF.